The source of this TCR beta chain is a study of cytomegalovirus exposure and HLA in healthy donors. Overall study results and limits: Cytomegalovirus-associated TCR beta chains were listed, numbering 150 to 200. Across HLA loci, a later analysis found differing TCR association rates, with DRB1 most and HLA-C fewest. An analysis done earlier found most TCR beta V segments productive about 87% or about 30% of the time.

This CDR3 contains 16 residues. Losses at the gene ends were 1 base for V and 7 bases for J; bases not matched to a gene: 7. Germline V lookup: CDR1 SGHAT, CDR2 FQNNGV. With respect to this clone: Antigen: not known.

Use of 60 Vbeta and 13 Jbeta primers characterized the PCR. The repertoire was sequenced with immunoSEQ multiplex PCR; TCRdb's copy has only in-frame clones and lacks some. The repertoire holds more than 70,000 clones, 77% seen once, with under 3.5% in the top ten. J is TRBJ2-1 and V is TRBV11-2; TRBD2 matches at 10 bases. The sample taken for sequencing was PBMCs. The sequence derives from a man in his forties or fifties in good health and CMV-seropositive. The CDR3 loop is CASSLGASGSRNEQFF. DNA of the CDR3: TGTGCCAGCAGCTTAGGAGCTAGCGGGAGTAGAAATGAGCAGTTCTTC. Based on the CDR3 plus reference TRBV11-2 and TRBJ2-1, the full variable domain is EAGVAQSPRYKIIEKRQSVAFWCNPISGHATLYWYQQILGQGPKLLIQFQNNGVVDDSQLPKDRFSAERLKGVDSTLKIQPAKLEDSAVYLCASSLGASGSRNEQFFGPGTRLTVL.